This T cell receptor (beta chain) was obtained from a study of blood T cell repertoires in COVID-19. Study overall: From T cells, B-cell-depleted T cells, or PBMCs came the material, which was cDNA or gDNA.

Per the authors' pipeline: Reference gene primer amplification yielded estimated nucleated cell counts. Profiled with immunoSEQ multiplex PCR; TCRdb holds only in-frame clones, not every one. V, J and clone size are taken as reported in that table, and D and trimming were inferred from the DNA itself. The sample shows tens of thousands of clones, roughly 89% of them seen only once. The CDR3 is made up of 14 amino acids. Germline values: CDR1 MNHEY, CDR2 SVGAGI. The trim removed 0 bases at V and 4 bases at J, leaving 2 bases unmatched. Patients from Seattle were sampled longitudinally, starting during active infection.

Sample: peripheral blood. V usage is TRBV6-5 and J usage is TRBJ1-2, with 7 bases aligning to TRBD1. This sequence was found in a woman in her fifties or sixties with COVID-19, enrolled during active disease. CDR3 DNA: TGTGCCAGCAGTTACTCGACAGGGCTCTATGGCTACACCTTC. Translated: CASSYSTGLYGYTF.